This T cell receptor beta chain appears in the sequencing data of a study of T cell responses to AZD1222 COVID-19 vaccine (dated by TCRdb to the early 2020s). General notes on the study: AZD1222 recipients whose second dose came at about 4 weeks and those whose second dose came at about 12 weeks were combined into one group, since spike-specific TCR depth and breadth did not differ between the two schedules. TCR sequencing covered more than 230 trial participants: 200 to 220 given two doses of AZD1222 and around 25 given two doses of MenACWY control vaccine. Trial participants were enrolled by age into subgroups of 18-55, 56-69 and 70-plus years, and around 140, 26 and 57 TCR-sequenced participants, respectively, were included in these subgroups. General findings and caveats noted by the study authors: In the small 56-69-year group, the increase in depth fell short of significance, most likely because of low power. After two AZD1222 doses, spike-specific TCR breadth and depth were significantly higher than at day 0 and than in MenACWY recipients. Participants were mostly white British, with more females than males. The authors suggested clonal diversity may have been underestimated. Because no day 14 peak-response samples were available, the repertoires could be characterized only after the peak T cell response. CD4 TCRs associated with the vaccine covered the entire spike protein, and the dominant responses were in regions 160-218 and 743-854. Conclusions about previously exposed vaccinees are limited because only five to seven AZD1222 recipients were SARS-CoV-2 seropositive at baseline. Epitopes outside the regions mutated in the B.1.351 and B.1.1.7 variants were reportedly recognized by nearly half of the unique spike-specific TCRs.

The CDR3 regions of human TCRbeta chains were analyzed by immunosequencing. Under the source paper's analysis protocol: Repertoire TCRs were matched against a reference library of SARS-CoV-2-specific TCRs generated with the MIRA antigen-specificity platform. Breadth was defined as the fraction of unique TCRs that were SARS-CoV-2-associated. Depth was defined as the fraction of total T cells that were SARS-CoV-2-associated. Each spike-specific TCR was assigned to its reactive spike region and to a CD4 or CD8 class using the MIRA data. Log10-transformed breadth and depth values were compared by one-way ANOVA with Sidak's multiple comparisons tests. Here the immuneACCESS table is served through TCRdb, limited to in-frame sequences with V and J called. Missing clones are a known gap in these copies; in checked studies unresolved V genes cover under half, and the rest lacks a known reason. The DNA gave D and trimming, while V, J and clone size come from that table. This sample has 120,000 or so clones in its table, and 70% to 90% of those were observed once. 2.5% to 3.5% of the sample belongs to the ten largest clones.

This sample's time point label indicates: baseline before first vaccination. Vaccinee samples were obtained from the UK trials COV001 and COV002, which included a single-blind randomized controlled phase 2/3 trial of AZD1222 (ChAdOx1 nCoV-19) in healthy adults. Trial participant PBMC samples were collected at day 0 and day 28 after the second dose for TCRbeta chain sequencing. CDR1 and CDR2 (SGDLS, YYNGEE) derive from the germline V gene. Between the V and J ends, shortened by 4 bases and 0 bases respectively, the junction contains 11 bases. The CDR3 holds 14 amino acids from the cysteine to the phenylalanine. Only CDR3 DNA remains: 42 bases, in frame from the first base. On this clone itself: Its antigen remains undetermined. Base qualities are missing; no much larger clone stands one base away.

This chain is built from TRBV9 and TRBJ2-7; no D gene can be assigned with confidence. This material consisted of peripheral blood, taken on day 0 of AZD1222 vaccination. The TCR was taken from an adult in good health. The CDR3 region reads CASSPTLPSYEQYF. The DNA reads TGTGCCAGCAGCCCCACACTGCCCTCCTACGAGCAGTACTTC.